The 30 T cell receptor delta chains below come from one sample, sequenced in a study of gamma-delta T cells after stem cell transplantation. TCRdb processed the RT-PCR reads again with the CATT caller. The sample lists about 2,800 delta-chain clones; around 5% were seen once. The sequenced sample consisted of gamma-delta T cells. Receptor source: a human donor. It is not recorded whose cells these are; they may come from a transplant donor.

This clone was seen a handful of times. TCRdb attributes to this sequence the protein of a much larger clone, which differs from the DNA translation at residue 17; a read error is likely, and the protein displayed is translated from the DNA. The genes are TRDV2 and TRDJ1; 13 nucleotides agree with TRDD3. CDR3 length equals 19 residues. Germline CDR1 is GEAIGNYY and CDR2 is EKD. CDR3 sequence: CACDALLGDTKGWTDKPIF. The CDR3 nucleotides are TGTGCCTGTGACGCCTTACTGGGGGATACGAAGGGATGGACCGATAAACCCATCTTT.

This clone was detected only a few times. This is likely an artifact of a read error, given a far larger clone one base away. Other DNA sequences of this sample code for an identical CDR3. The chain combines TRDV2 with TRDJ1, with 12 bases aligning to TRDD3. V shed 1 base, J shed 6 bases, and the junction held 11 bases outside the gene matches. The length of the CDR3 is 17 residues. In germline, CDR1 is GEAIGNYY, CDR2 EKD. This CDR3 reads CACDTVSPLGDTHKLIF. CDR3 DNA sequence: TGTGCCTGTGACACTGTTTCCCCACTGGGGGATACCCATAAACTCATCTTT.

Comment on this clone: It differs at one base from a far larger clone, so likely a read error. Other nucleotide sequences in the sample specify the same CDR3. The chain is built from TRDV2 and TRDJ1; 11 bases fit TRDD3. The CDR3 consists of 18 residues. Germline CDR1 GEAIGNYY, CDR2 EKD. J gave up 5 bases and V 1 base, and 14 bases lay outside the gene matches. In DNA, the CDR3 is TGTGCCTGTGACACTGCAGACCGATTGGGGGATACGGTGGATAAACTCATCTTT. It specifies CACDTADRLGDTVDKLIF.

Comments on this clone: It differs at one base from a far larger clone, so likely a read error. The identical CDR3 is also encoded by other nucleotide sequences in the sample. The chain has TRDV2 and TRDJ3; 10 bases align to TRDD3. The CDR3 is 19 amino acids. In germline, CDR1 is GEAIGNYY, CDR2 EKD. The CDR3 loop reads CACDPTGGFRSWDTRQMFF. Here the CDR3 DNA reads TGTGCCTGTGACCCAACTGGGGGATTCCGCTCCTGGGACACCCGGCAGATGTTTTTC.

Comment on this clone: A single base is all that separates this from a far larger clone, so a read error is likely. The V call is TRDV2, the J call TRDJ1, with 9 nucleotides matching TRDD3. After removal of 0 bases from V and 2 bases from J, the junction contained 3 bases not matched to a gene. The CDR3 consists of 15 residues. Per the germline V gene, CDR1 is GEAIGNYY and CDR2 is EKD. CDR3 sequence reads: CACDTLGDETDKLIF. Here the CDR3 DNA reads TGTGCCTGTGACACCCTGGGGGATGAGACCGATAAACTCATCTTT.

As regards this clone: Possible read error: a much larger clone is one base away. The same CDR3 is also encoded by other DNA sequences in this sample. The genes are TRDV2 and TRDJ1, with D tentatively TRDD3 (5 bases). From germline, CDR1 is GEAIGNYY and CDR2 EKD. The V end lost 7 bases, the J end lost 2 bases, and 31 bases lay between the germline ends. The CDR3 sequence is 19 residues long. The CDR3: CACDRLNAIGHTLTDKLIF. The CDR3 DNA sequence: TGTGCCTGCGACCGCTTGAATGCGATAGGCCATACGTTGACCGATAAACTCATCTTT.

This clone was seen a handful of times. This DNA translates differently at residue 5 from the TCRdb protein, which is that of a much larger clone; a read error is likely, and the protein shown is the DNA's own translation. CDR3 region: CACDAWGMTAQLFF. The CDR3 bases are TGTGCCTGTGACGCTTGGGGAATGACAGCACAACTCTTCTTT. The rearrangement joins TRDV2 to TRDJ2, with D possibly TRDD3 on 5 matching bases. The germline gives CDR1 GEAIGNYY, CDR2 EKD. V lost 3 bases and J 3 bases, leaving 10 bases between the germline ends. This CDR3 spans 14 amino acids.

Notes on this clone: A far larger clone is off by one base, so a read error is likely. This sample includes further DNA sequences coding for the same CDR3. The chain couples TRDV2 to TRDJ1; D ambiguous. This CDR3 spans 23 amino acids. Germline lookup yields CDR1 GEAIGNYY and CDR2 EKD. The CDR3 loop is CACDTLTAGPESGSPPYTDKLIF. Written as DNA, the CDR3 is TGCGCCTGTGACACGTTAACTGCCGGACCGGAGTCGGGGTCGCCCCCGTACACCGATAAACTCATCTTT.

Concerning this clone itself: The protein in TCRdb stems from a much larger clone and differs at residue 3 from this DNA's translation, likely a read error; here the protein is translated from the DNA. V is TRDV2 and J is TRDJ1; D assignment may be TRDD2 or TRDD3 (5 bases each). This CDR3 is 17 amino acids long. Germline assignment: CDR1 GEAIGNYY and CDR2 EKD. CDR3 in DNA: TGTGCCTGGGACACCGTAAAGGGGACCTACTACACCGATAAACTCATCTTT. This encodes CAWDTVKGTYYTDKLIF.

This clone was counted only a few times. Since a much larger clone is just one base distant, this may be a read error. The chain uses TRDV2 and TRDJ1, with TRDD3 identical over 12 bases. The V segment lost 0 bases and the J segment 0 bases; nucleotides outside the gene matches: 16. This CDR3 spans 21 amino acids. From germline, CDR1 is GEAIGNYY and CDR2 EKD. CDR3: CACDTILSGGYAERDTDKLIF. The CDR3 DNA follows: TGTGCCTGTGACACCATTCTGTCTGGGGGATACGCGGAACGGGACACCGATAAACTCATCTTT.

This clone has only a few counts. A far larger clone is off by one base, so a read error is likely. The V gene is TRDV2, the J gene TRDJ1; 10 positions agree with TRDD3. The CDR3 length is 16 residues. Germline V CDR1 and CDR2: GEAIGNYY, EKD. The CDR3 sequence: CACDTVNGGYTNKLIF. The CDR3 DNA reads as TGTGCCTGTGACACCGTTAATGGGGGATACACCAATAAACTCATCTTT.

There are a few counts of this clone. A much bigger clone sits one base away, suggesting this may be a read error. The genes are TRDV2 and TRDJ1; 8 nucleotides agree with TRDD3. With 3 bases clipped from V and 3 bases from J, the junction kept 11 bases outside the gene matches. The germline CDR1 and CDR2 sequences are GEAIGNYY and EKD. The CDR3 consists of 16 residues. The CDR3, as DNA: TGTGCCTGTGACTTACTGGGGGCTACGGGCGCCGATAAACTCATCTTT. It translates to CACDLLGATGADKLIF.

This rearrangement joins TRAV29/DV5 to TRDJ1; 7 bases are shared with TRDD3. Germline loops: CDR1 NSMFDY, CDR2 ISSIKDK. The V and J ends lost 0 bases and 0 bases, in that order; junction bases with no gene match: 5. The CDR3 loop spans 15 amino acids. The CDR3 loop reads CAASAGGEYTDKLIF. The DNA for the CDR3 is TGTGCAGCAAGCGCTGGGGGGGAGTACACCGATAAACTCATCTTT. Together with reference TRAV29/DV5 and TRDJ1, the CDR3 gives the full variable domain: DQQVKQNSPSLSVQEGRISILNCDYTNSMFDYFLWYKKYPAEGPTFLISISSIKDKNEDGRFTVFLNKSAKHLSLHIVPSQPGDSAVYFCAASAGGEYTDKLIFGKGTRVTVEP.

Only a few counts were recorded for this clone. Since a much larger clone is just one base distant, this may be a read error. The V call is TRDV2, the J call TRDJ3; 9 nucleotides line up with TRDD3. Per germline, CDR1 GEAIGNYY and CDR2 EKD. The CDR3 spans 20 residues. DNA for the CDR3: TGTGCCCGTGACACCGCGACTGGGGGAGTTGGCTCCTGGGACACCCGACAGATGTTTTTC. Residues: CARDTATGGVGSWDTRQMFF.

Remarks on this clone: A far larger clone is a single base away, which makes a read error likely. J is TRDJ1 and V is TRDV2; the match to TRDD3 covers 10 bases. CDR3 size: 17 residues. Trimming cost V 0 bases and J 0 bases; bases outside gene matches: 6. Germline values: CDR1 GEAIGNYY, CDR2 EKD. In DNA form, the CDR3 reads TGTGCCTGTGACACCATACTGGGGGATTCGCACACCGATAAACTCATCTTT. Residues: CACDTILGDSHTDKLIF.

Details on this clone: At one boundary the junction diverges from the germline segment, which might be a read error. The CDR3 is CACDAGGLLGDTRGPPDKPIF. Written as DNA, the CDR3 is TGTGCCTGTGACGCCGGAGGGTTACTGGGGGATACGCGTGGGCCTCCCGATAAACCCATCTTT. The rearrangement uses TRDV2 and TRDJ1, with 13 bases lining up with TRDD3. Germline CDR1 and CDR2: GEAIGNYY and EKD. The CDR3 runs to 21 residues.

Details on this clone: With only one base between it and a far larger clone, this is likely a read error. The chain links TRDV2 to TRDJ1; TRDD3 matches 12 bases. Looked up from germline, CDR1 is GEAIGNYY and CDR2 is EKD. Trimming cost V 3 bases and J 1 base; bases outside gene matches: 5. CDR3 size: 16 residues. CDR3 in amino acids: CACDVLGDTSTDKLIF. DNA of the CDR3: TGTGCCTGTGACGTACTGGGGGATACATCCACCGATAAACTCATCTTT.

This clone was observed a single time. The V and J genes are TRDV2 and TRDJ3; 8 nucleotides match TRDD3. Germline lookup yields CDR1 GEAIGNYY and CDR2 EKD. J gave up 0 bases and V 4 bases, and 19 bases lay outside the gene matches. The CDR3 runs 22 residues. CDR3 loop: CACDTTDWGSPPPSWDTRQMFF. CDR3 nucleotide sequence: TGTGCCTGTGATACAACGGACTGGGGGTCCCCCCCCCCCTCCTGGGACACCCGACAGATGTTTTTC.

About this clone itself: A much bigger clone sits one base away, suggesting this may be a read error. The CDR3 sequence is CACDTVGATRPDKLIF. DNA for the CDR3: TGTGCCTGTGATACTGTGGGGGCTACGCGGCCCGATAAACTCATCTTT. The chain recombines TRDV2 with TRDJ1, with D tentatively TRDD3 (6 bases). CDR3 size: 16 residues. The V gene's germline CDR1 is GEAIGNYY and CDR2 EKD. Trimming cost V 4 bases and J 3 bases, with 20 bases left between them.

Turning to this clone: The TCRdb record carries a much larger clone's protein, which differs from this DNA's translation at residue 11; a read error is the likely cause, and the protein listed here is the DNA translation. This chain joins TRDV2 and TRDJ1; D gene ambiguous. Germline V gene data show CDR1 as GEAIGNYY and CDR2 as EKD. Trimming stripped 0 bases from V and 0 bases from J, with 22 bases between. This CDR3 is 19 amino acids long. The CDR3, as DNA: TGTGCCTGTGACACCGTAGGGACAAGGACGATCCAAAACACCGATAAACTCATCTTT. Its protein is CACDTVGTRTIQNTDKLIF.

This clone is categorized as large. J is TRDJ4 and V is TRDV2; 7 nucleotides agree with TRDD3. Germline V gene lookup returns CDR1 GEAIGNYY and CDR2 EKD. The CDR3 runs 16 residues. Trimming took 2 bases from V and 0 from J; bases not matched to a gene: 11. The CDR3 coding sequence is TGTGCCTGTGACAACATACTGGGGCAACGGCCCAGACCCCTGATCTTT. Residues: CACDNILGQRPRPLIF.

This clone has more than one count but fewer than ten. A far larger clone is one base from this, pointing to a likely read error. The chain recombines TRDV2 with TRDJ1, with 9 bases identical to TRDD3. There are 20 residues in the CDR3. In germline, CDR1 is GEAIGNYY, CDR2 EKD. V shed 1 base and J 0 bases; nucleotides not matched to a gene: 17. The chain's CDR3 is CACDTLGAGGSATYTDKLIF. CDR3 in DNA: TGTGCCTGTGACACGTTAGGTGCTGGGGGATCAGCGACGTACACCGATAAACTCATCTTT.

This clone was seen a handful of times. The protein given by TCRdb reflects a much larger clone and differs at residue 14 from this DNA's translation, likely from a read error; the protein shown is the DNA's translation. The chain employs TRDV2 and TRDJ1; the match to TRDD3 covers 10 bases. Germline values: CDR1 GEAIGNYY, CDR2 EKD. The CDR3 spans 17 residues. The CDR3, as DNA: TGTGCCTGTGACACCGTCCTGGGGGATAGGGGCACCGATAGACTCATCTTT. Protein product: CACDTVLGDRGTDRLIF.

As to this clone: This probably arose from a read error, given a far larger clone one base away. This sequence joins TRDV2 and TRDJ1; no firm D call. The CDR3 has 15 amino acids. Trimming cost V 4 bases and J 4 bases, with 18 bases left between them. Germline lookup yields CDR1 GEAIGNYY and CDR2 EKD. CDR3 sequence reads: CACDYVEATDDKLIF. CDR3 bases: TGTGCCTGTGATTACGTCGAGGCTACCGACGATAAACTCATCTTT.

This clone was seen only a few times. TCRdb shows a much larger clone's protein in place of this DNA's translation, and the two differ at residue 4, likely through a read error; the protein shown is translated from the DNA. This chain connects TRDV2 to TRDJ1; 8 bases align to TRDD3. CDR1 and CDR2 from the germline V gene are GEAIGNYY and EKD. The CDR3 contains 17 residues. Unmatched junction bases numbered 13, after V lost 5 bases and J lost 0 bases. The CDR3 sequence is CACGPVLGVPNTDKLIF. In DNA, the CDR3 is TGTGCCTGTGGCCCTGTACTGGGGGTCCCGAACACCGATAAACTCATCTTT.

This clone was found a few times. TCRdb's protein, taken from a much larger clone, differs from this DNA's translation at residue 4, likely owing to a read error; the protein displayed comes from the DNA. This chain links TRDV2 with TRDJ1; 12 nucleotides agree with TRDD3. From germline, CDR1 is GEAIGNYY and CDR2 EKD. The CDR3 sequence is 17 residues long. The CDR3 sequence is CACGTVSPLGDTHKLIF. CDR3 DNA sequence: TGTGCCTGTGGCACCGTTTCCCCACTGGGGGATACCCATAAACTCATCTTT.

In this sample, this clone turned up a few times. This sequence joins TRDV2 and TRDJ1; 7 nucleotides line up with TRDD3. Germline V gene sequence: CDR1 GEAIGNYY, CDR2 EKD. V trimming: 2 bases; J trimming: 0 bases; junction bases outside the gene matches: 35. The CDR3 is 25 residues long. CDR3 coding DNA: TGTGCCTGTGACAATCTGGGGTCCGAGTCCCCGATGGGATACACCCCGCCGGCGCACACCGATAAACTCATCTTT. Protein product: CACDNLGSESPMGYTPPAHTDKLIF.

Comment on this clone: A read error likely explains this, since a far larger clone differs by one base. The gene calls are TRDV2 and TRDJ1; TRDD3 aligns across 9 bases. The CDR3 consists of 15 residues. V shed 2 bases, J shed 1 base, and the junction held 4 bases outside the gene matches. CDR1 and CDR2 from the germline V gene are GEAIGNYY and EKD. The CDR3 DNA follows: TGTGCCTGTGACAAACTGGGGGACTCCACCGATAAACTCATCTTT. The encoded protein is CACDKLGDSTDKLIF.

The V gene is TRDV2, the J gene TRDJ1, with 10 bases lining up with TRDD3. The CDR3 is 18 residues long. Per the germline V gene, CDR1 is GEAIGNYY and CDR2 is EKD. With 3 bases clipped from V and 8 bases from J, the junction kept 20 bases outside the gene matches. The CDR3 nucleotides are TGTGCCTGTGACCCCCTTATTCCTGGAGTACTGGGGGATTGGAAACTCATCTTT. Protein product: CACDPLIPGVLGDWKLIF.

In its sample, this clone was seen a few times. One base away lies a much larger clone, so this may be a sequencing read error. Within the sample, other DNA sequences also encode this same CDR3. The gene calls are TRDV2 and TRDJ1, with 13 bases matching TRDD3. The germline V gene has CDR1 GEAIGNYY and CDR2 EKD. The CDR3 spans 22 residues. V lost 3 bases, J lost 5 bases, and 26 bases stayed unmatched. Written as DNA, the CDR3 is TGTGCCTGTGACCCTATTCCTAAGACCAGTACTGGGGGATACGGAGGAGGTGATAAACTCATCTTT. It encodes CACDPIPKTSTGGYGGGDKLIF.